This T cell receptor beta chain was found in a study of spatial heterogeneity in lung cancer. Turning to the study itself: A consistent excess of beta-chain over alpha-chain sequences was detected. General study findings and limits: At resection, ubiquitous expanded tumor TCRs appeared in blood more than at follow-up.

TCRdb called the 5' RACE reads again in MiXCR, with one record for every CDR3 protein. The sample carries some 21,000 distinct CDR3 sequences, roughly 4.2% recorded once. This clonotype was observed many times. Its matching antigen is unknown. Described time point: sample taken at primary tumor resection. No cells were sorted before sequencing. The whole RNA sequenced was extracted from tumor, nontumor lung or frozen PBMC. Germline-derived CDR1 and CDR2 are SGHAT and FQNNGV. The CDR3 contains 15 residues. The V and J ends lost 5 bases and 4 bases respectively, with 18 bases between them. This chain links TRBV11-2 with TRBJ2-7; D is tentatively TRBD1 or TRBD2 (5 bases each). The sample was PBMCs, taken at surgery. The clonotype originates from a male donor with early-stage non-small cell lung cancer. CDR3 region: CASSLSRDRIYEQYF. CDR3 DNA: TGTGCCAGCAGCCTATCCCGGGACCGAATATACGAGCAGTACTTC.